This T cell receptor (beta chain) was obtained from a study of tumor and adjacent non-tumor tissue in lung cancer listed by TCRdb under 2018. Notes on the research overall: The cohort included 12 adenocarcinoma, a couple of squamous cell carcinoma and 1 small cell lung cancer patients. Among the roughly 15 patients, ages ranged from roughly 31 to 80 years, roughly ten were men and 5 were women, and disease was TNM stage I to III. Sequencing generated a total of 120 million or so productive TCRbeta reads, averaging around 4.3 million reads per sample. The study compared bulk TCRbeta repertoires between lung tumor tissue and matched distant non-tumor lung tissue from more than twelve lung cancer patients. TCRbeta CDR3 sequencing was performed on 30 to 35 paired specimens, with one tumor sample and one normal lung sample collected per patient. Paper-wide results and their limitations: TCR diversity was significantly higher in younger patients, and higher tumor TCR diversity was associated with shorter overall and disease-free survival. Tumor tissue showed significantly greater TCR diversity (inverse Simpson) than normal lung tissue (approximately 400 vs 170, P = 0.0075, Mann-Whitney U test). Only 15 patients were included in the cohort, and the need for larger samples and more detailed clinical data was noted by the authors. A significantly larger cumulative share of the repertoire was made up by the top 100 clones in normal lung than in tumor tissue. Peripheral blood was not sequenced, so blood TCRbeta repertoires were not examined in the lung cancer patients of the study. The sequencing platform is not named in the methods, and unique molecular identifiers are not mentioned.

Library preparation used multiplex PCR. Sequencing was carried out with an Illumina HiSeq 2500. TCRbeta libraries were constructed through three rounds of nested PCR with primers (Table S4) according to protocols adapted from ARM-PCR. Before sequencing, PCR products of 200-500 bp were cut from the gel and purified using the QIAquick gel extraction kit. In the authors' own workflow: Trimmomatic was used to clean the reads, FLASH was used to merge the reads into complete CDR3 sequences, and MiTCR was used to assign the reads to V(D)J germline segments. Clonal diversity was computed as the inverse Simpson's index with VDJtools. Productive reads were defined as in-frame sequences without a premature stop codon. TCRdb took the public reads, trimmed them with fastp at Q25, ran MiXCR for clone calling and kept in-frame beta chains. Each CDR3 protein gets just one entry, which takes the most common genes and DNA from the rows behind it. None of the V and J calls come from the authors' own analysis; TCRdb made them. This sample lists about 100,000 distinct CDR3 sequences; 65% were detected once. Together, the top ten hold roughly 19% of the sample.

RNA was extracted from bulk unsorted tissue and checked for quality with a NanoDrop ND-1000 and an Agilent 2100. For the normal lung samples, distant non-tumor tissue was collected more than 3 cm away from the tumor edge. Donors were newly diagnosed lung cancer patients admitted for thoracic surgery in China between August and November 2014, without prior chemotherapy. Patients with previous radiotherapy or chemotherapy, or with another concurrent cancer, were excluded from the study. Surgical tissue pieces of roughly 1-2.2 cm3 were preserved in RNAlater solution and stored at -80 °C until use. Trimming costs V 4 bases and J 4 bases, and their ends lie 18 bases apart. The CDR3 goes from the cysteine to the phenylalanine over 16 residues. Only CDR3 DNA is held: 48 bases, read in frame from base 1. CDR1 and CDR2 were assigned from the germline V gene (reference sequence) as SGHKS and YYEKEE. Of note for this clonotype: It lacks a known antigen. No base quality information exists; no much larger clone differs at one position.

This chain joins TRBV5-5 to TRBJ2-1; a tentative D match to TRBD2 spans 6 bases. The clonotype originates from a man aged 25-40 years with non-small cell lung cancer. The sequenced sample was distant non-tumor lung tissue. The DNA sequence reads TGTGCCAGCAGCACGGTGGGCGGGGCGGTGTACAATGAGCAGTTCTTC. It specifies CASSTVGGAVYNEQFF.